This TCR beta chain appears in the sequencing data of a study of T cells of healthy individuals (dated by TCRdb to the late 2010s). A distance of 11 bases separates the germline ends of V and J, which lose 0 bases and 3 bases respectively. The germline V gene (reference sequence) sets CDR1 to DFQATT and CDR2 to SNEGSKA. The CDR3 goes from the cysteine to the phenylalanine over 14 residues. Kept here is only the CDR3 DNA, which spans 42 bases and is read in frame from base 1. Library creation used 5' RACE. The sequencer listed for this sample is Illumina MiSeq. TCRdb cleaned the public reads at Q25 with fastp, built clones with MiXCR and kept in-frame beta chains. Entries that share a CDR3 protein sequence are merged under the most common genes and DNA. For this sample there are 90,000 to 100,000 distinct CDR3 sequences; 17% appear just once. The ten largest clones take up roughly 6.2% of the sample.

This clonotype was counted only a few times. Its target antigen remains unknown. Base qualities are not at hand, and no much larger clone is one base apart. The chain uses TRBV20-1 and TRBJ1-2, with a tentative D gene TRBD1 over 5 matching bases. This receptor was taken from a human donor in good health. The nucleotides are TGCAGTGCTAGAGATCCGCAGGGATACTATGGCTACACCTTC. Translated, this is CSARDPQGYYGYTF.